One sample yielded the 30 T cell receptor beta chains listed below, sequenced in a study of OX40 agonist ivuxolimab in advanced cancers. Clones were sequenced by immunoSEQ multiplex PCR, and TCRdb holds only the in-frame ones, with some missing. Of some 85,000 clones in the sample, roughly 90% are singletons; the top ten hold more than 0.25%. Sequenced material: CD4+ or CD8+ T cells sorted from blood, taken in a trial of the OX40 agonist ivuxolimab. The source is an adult with an advanced solid tumor such as melanoma, head and neck, liver or kidney cancer.

The chain carries TRBV5-6 and TRBJ1-1; unclear D gene. Germline V gene data show CDR1 as SGHDT and CDR2 as YYEEEE. Trimming shortened V by 0 bases and J by 8 bases, and 11 bases separated the two germline ends. This CDR3 region has 13 residues. CDR3 nucleotide sequence: TGTGCCAGCAGCTTGGGGCGGCCCTGGGAAGCTTTCTTT. Its translation is CASSLGRPWEAFF.

The chain carries TRBV15 and TRBJ2-7; 7 nucleotides match TRBD1. V lost 1 base and J lost 1; bases outside the gene matches: 4. The CDR3 spans 15 residues. Germline V lookup: CDR1 LNHNV, CDR2 YYDKDF (reference sequence). CDR3 sequence reads: CATSRGDSLSYEQYF. CDR3 bases: TGTGCCACCAGCAGAGGGGACAGCCTGTCCTACGAGCAGTACTTC.

The chain carries TRBV9 and TRBJ2-2, with 7 bases matching TRBD2. Germline loops: CDR1 SGDLS, CDR2 YYNGEE. This CDR3 spans 15 amino acids. The junction had 10 bases not matched to a gene; V was cut back by 4 bases and J by 7 bases. CDR3 region: CASSPRTSKGGELFF. CDR3 DNA sequence: TGTGCCAGCAGCCCTCGGACTAGTAAGGGCGGGGAGCTGTTTTTT.

The chain uses TRBV4-2 and TRBJ2-7, with D maybe TRBD1 (6 bases). The CDR3 length is 15 residues. Germline V lookup: CDR1 LGHNA, CDR2 YNFKEQ. The V gene lost 3 bases and the J gene lost 1 base, with 13 bases spanning the gap. The CDR3 loop reads CASSQDPTGSYEQYF. The CDR3 region has the DNA TGTGCCAGCAGCCAGGATCCAACAGGGTCCTACGAGCAGTACTTC.

This chain connects TRBV30 to TRBJ2-1; 8 nucleotides align to TRBD1. V shed 1 base, J shed 0 bases, and the junction held 2 bases outside the gene matches. CDR3 size: 15 residues. Germline CDR1 and CDR2: GTSNPN and SVGIG (reference sequence). As DNA, the CDR3 is TGTGCCTGGAGTGAGGGGACAGGCTCCTACAATGAGCAGTTCTTC. Encoded protein: CAWSEGTGSYNEQFF.

The V gene is TRBV5-4, the J gene TRBJ2-7; 8 bases agree with TRBD2. This CDR3 is 14 amino acids long. The V gene end was trimmed by 7 bases and the J gene end by 0 bases; junction bases not matched to a gene: 6. Germline CDR1 SGHNT, CDR2 YYREEE (reference sequence). The CDR3 coding sequence is TGTGCCAGCGGGAGGACTAGCCACTCCTACGAGCAGTACTTC. Its protein product is CASGRTSHSYEQYF.

In the case of this clone: The junction and the germline gene differ at one end; a read error may be behind it. The chain has TRBV30 and TRBJ1-2; the match to TRBD1 covers 7 bases. The CDR3 spans 12 residues. Germline assignment: CDR1 GTSNPN and CDR2 SVGIG (reference sequence). CDR3 in amino acids: CAWSVQTPGTDF. The CDR3 region has the DNA TGTGCCTGGAGTGTACAAACCCCGGGGACAGACTTC.

This chain joins TRBV6-6 and TRBJ2-7, with D perhaps TRBD1 or TRBD2 (5 bases each). Germline assignment: CDR1 MNHNY and CDR2 SVGAGI (reference sequence). Trimming cost V 2 bases and J 3 bases, with 11 bases left between them. The CDR3 consists of 14 residues. The CDR3 sequence is CASSYRDGGYEQYF. CDR3 DNA: TGTGCCAGCAGTTACAGGGACGGAGGCTACGAGCAGTACTTC.

Only one count was recorded for this clone. This chain connects TRBV7-2 to TRBJ2-7, with D perhaps matching TRBD1 (6 bases). From germline, CDR1 is SGHTA and CDR2 FQGNSA. V was cut by 3 bases and J by 4 bases, with 13 bases left in between. The CDR3 length is 14 residues. As DNA, the CDR3 is TGTGCCAGCAGCTTGCCTCAGGGGCGGTACGAGCAGTACTTC. Translating it yields CASSLPQGRYEQYF.

V gene TRBV6-5 combines with J gene TRBJ2-4; a possible D gene is TRBD2 (5 bases). Germline V gene lookup returns CDR1 MNHEY and CDR2 SVGAGI. V lost 2 bases and J 3 bases, leaving 11 bases between the germline ends. This CDR3 region has 15 residues. In DNA, the CDR3 is TGTGCCAGCAGTTACGCCGGTCGGGGCAAAAACATTCAGTACTTC. This translates into CASSYAGRGKNIQYF.

As for this clone: One end of the junction varies from germline; a read error may be responsible. V and J are TRBV7-3 and TRBJ1-1; 8 bases agree with TRBD1. The CDR3 is 14 residues long. Germline assignment: CDR1 SGHTA and CDR2 FQGTGA. The DNA for the CDR3 is TGTGCCAGCAGCGTAACAGGGGACAGGACTGAAGCTTTCTTT. Its protein product is CASSVTGDRTEAFF.

The chain links TRBV4-3 to TRBJ2-6; D possibly uses TRBD1 or TRBD2 (5 bases each). CDR3 length: 18 residues. V lost 1 base to trimming and J lost 1 base, with 14 bases between them. Per the germline V gene, CDR1 is LGHNA and CDR2 is YSLEER. CDR3 DNA: TGCGCCAGCAGCCAAGGAGGACCGGGGCAGTCTGGGGCCAACGTCCTGACTTTC. Translation gives CASSQGGPGQSGANVLTF.

CDR3: CASSLDWGGSDGTKNIQYF. CDR3 coding DNA: TGTGCCAGCAGCTTAGATTGGGGGGGATCGGACGGAACCAAAAACATTCAGTACTTC. The chain combines TRBV7-2 with TRBJ2-4, with 7 bases aligning to TRBD2. The V segment lost 1 base and the J segment 2 bases; nucleotides outside the gene matches: 14. Germline CDR1 is SGHTA and CDR2 is FQGNSA. The CDR3 totals 19 residues.

The genes are TRBV7-8 and TRBJ2-5, with D possibly TRBD2 on 7 matching bases. Per the germline V gene, CDR1 is SGHVS and CDR2 is FQNEAQ. The CDR3 runs 16 residues. The V and J ends lost 1 base and 6 bases respectively, with 18 bases between them. CDR3 protein: CASSLVGEGGLKTQYF. The CDR3 coding sequence is TGTGCCAGCAGCTTAGTCGGAGAGGGGGGGCTAAAGACCCAGTACTTC.

The chain uses TRBV7-2 and TRBJ2-7; a possible D gene is TRBD1 (6 bases). Trimming removed 0 bases at V and 2 bases at J, with 8 bases between. The CDR3 covers 14 residues. CDR1 is SGHTA and CDR2 is FQGNSA in the germline V gene. The CDR3 DNA reads as TGTGCCAGCAGCTTAGCCAGGGGTGCCTACGAGCAGTACTTC. Its translation is CASSLARGAYEQYF.

There are many counts of this clone. The V and J genes are TRBV5-1 and TRBJ1-6; no clear D. This CDR3 is 14 amino acids long. The V gene lost 2 bases and the J gene lost 5 bases, with 8 bases spanning the gap. Germline-derived CDR1 and CDR2 are SGHRS and YFSETQ. The CDR3 loop reads CASSFSRNNSPLHF. CDR3 DNA sequence: TGCGCCAGCAGCTTCTCGCGGAATAATTCACCCCTCCACTTT.

J is TRBJ2-6 and V is TRBV19; D remains ambiguous. CDR1 and CDR2 from the germline V gene are LNHDA and SQIVND (reference sequence). Trimming cost V 5 bases and J 1 base, with 9 bases left between them. This CDR3 contains 15 residues. CDR3 amino acids: CASSSSSSGANVLTF. For the CDR3, the DNA is TGTGCCAGTAGTTCCAGTTCATCTGGGGCCAACGTCCTGACTTTC.

The chain combines TRBV19 with TRBJ2-3, with D uncertain. From germline, CDR1 is LNHDA and CDR2 SQIVND (reference sequence). This CDR3 region has 13 residues. V was trimmed by 1 base and J by 1 base, leaving 3 bases between them. CDR3 DNA sequence: TGTGCCAGTAGTATAGGGGGCACAGATACGCAGTATTTT. This encodes CASSIGGTDTQYF.

The chain employs TRBV7-8 and TRBJ2-5, with D perhaps TRBD1 (5 bases). The DNA matches TRBJ2-7 better at its end, which makes the J call doubtful. The CDR3 loop spans 14 amino acids. CDR1 is SGHVS and CDR2 is FQNEAQ in the germline V gene. The CDR3 DNA is TGTGCCAGCAGCCCCCTAGGCCTGGGGCACGAGCAGTACTTC. This encodes CASSPLGLGHEQYF.

This clone was seen only once. The J gene is TRBJ1-1, the V gene TRBV19, with 9 positions matching TRBD1. This CDR3 has 14 residues. Trimming took 6 bases from V and 8 from J; bases not matched to a gene: 10. The germline V gene has CDR1 LNHDA and CDR2 SQIVND (reference sequence). CDR3 in DNA: TGTGCCAGTAGCGTACAAACAGGGGGCTCGGAAGCTTTCTTT. Protein sequence: CASSVQTGGSEAFF.

V usage is TRBV28 and J usage is TRBJ1-2, with 8 bases fitting TRBD1. This CDR3 has 14 amino acids. CDR1 is MDHEN and CDR2 is SYDVKM in the germline V gene. The J segment lost 3 bases and the V segment lost 5 bases, leaving 5 bases of the junction unmatched. CDR3 in DNA: TGTGCCAGCAGTCCAGGGGGCCCCGACTATGGCTACACCTTC. It yields the protein CASSPGGPDYGYTF.

The CDR3 DNA reads TGTGCCAGTACCATCGGGACAGGGTCCTACGAGCAGTACTTC. It is translated as CASTIGTGSYEQYF. The chain uses TRBV19 and TRBJ2-7, with 9 bases fitting TRBD1. This CDR3 spans 14 amino acids. Germline trimming cut 7 bases from V and 1 base from J; bases unmatched to any gene: 5. CDR1 LNHDA and CDR2 SQIVND come from the germline V gene (reference sequence).

The V call is TRBV6-5, the J call TRBJ2-6; D not certain. This CDR3 is 15 amino acids long. CDR1 and CDR2 (germline): MNHEY, SVGAGI. Trimming removed 7 bases at V and 0 bases at J, with 10 bases between. This CDR3 is CASTKKSSGANVLTF. The DNA for the CDR3 is TGTGCCAGCACTAAAAAAAGCTCTGGGGCCAACGTCCTGACTTTC.

The J gene is TRBJ2-3, the V gene TRBV10-3, with 9 bases matching TRBD1. Losses at the gene ends were 6 bases for V and 0 bases for J; bases not matched to a gene: 1. Germline loops: CDR1 ENHRY, CDR2 SYGVKD. The CDR3 loop spans 14 amino acids. The DNA of the CDR3 is TGTGCCATCAGGACAGGGGGGAGCACAGATACGCAGTATTTT. Translation gives CAIRTGGSTDTQYF.

J is TRBJ1-2 and V is TRBV7-2; D is ambiguous. V was clipped by 5 bases and J by 8 bases, with 9 bases between them. Germline CDR1 SGHTA, CDR2 FQGNSA. The CDR3 runs to 11 residues. The CDR3 nucleotides read TGTGCCAGCAGCCTAGGAGGAGGCTACACCTTC. Protein sequence: CASSLGGGYTF.

This rearrangement joins TRBV11-2 to TRBJ1-5, with 12 nucleotides matching TRBD1. Germline V gene data show CDR1 as SGHAT and CDR2 as FQNNGV. With V trimmed by 5 bases and J by 5 bases, 7 bases remained unmatched. This CDR3 is 16 amino acids long. The CDR3 spells CASSHRDRGLDQPQHF. In nucleotides, the CDR3 is TGTGCCAGCAGCCACCGGGACAGGGGGCTGGATCAGCCCCAGCATTTT. The full variable domain, rest sourced from reference TRBV11-2 and TRBJ1-5, is EAGVAQSPRYKIIEKRQSVAFWCNPISGHATLYWYQQILGQGPKLLIQFQNNGVVDDSQLPKDRFSAERLKGVDSTLKIQPAKLEDSAVYLCASSHRDRGLDQPQHFGDGTRLSIL.

This clone was observed a single time. CDR3 in DNA: TGTGCCAGCACCATGGGGGTTCAAGAGACCCAGTACTTC. It is translated as CASTMGVQETQYF. The chain combines TRBV11-3 with TRBJ2-5, with D perhaps assigned TRBD1 or TRBD2 (5 bases each). Germline lookup yields CDR1 SGHNT and CDR2 YENEEA. Between the trimmed V and J ends, which lost 7 bases and 2 bases, there was a span of 11 bases. The length of the CDR3 is 13 residues.

V and J are TRBV2 and TRBJ2-3, with 10 bases lining up with TRBD2. V shed 3 bases and J 1 base; nucleotides not matched to a gene: 7. This CDR3 has 17 amino acids. Per the germline V gene, CDR1 is SNHLY and CDR2 is FYNNEI. In DNA form, the CDR3 reads TGTGCCAGCAGTGACCAGCGGGGGGGCCGTGGCACAGATACGCAGTATTTT. Its translation is CASSDQRGGRGTDTQYF.

This chain links TRBV5-1 with TRBJ1-2; TRBD1 is a possible D gene (5 bases). Trimming pared 3 bases from V and 8 bases from J, leaving 11 bases between. The CDR3 is made up of 12 amino acids. Per germline, CDR1 SGHRS and CDR2 YFSETQ. CDR3 residues: CASSSQGTGYTF. The CDR3 DNA sequence: TGCGCCAGCAGCTCTCAGGGCACCGGCTACACCTTC.

The chain employs TRBV27 and TRBJ2-3; D call uncertain. The CDR3 has 15 residues. V lost 1 base to trimming and J lost 4 bases, with 12 bases between them. Germline lookup yields CDR1 MNHEY and CDR2 SMNVEV (reference sequence). The CDR3 DNA is TGTGCCAGCAGTTTATTCTGGGCGACCCCAGATACGCAGTATTTT. Translation gives CASSLFWATPDTQYF.